A selection of T cell receptor beta chains follows, all from one sample in a study of CD8 T cells in ankylosing spondylitis. TCRdb fed the 5' RACE reads into MiXCR, producing one record per CDR3 protein. The profile shows over 200,000 distinct CDR3 sequences, around 16% of them singletons. Sequenced input: blood, either unsorted or a sorted T cell fraction (not recorded which). These receptors all stem from a male donor with ankylosing spondylitis. The CDR3 runs from the conserved cysteine through the conserved F or W. D genes are given only for firm matches. Size is omitted from some rows. Given values are once, few, many or a class for expanded clones.

D gene: TRBD2; V gene: TRBV20-1; clone size: .; CDR3 length: 16; J gene: TRBJ2-1; CDR3 protein: CSARDLEREAYNEQFF; CDR3 DNA: TGCAGTGCTAGAGATCTCGAGCGGGAGGCCTACAATGAGCAGTTCTTC
D gene: .; V gene: TRBV4-3; clone size: few; CDR3 length: 17; J gene: TRBJ1-1; CDR3 protein: CASSQGVIGQLNTEAFF; CDR3 DNA: TGCGCCAGCAGCCAGGGAGTTATCGGACAGCTGAACACTGAAGCTTTCTTT
D gene: .; V gene: TRBV13; clone size: few; CDR3 length: 11; J gene: TRBJ2-1; CDR3 protein: CASSTSNEQFF; CDR3 DNA: TGTGCCAGCAGCACTAGCAATGAGCAGTTCTTC
D gene: .; V gene: TRBV4-1; clone size: .; CDR3 length: 16; J gene: TRBJ2-3; CDR3 protein: CASSQDAGEYTDTQYF; CDR3 DNA: TGCGCCAGCAGCCAAGATGCAGGGGAATATACAGATACGCAGTATTTT
D gene: .; V gene: TRBV20-1; clone size: .; CDR3 length: 16; J gene: TRBJ2-7; CDR3 protein: CSARDMQGSASYEQYF; CDR3 DNA: TGCAGTGCTAGAGATATGCAGGGGTCAGCCTCCTACGAGCAGTACTTC
D gene: TRBD1; V gene: TRBV12-3/TRBV12-4; clone size: .; CDR3 length: 13; J gene: TRBJ1-2; CDR3 protein: CASSLGTADGYTF; CDR3 DNA: TGTGCCAGCAGTTTGGGGACAGCCGATGGCTACACCTTC
D gene: TRBD1; V gene: TRBV7-9; clone size: .; CDR3 length: 14; J gene: TRBJ1-1; CDR3 protein: CASSVEQGYAEAFF; CDR3 DNA: TGTGCCAGCAGCGTAGAACAGGGGTACGCTGAAGCTTTCTTT
D gene: TRBD1; V gene: TRBV28; clone size: .; CDR3 length: 14; J gene: TRBJ2-3; CDR3 protein: CASRGQGYTDTQYF; CDR3 DNA: TGTGCCAGCAGAGGACAGGGGTACACAGATACGCAGTATTTT
D gene: TRBD2; V gene: TRBV5-1; clone size: .; CDR3 length: 16; J gene: TRBJ2-1; CDR3 protein: CASSSRLAGDYNEQFF; CDR3 DNA: TGCGCCAGCAGCTCCCGACTAGCGGGGGACTACAATGAGCAGTTCTTC
D gene: .; V gene: TRBV10-3; clone size: .; CDR3 length: 13; J gene: TRBJ2-7; CDR3 protein: CATEKPGTYEQYF; CDR3 DNA: TGTGCCACCGAGAAACCAGGAACCTACGAGCAGTACTTC
D gene: TRBD2; V gene: TRBV2; clone size: .; CDR3 length: 17; J gene: TRBJ2-7; CDR3 protein: CASSLTPRTSGSYEQYF; CDR3 DNA: TGTGCCAGCAGTCTTACCCCCCGGACTAGCGGGTCCTACGAGCAGTACTTC
D gene: .; V gene: TRBV4-1; clone size: .; CDR3 length: 15; J gene: TRBJ2-1; CDR3 protein: CASSQVSSTYNEQFF; CDR3 DNA: TGCGCCAGCAGCCAAGTGTCGTCAACCTACAATGAGCAGTTCTTC
D gene: .; V gene: TRBV4-1; clone size: many; CDR3 length: 14; J gene: TRBJ2-7; CDR3 protein: CASSQDRGSYEQYF; CDR3 DNA: TGCGCCAGCAGCCAAGACCGGGGTTCGTACGAGCAGTACTTC